What follows is one T cell receptor beta chain and its context. Generated by immunoSEQ multiplex PCR, the TCRdb table keeps only in-frame clones and is missing some. The profile shows roughly 300,000 clones, around 90% of them singletons. These data belong to a study of blood T cell repertoires in COVID-19. Overall study context: T cells, B-cell-depleted T cells, or PBMCs supplied cDNA or gDNA.

Per the germline V gene, CDR1 is SGHTA and CDR2 is FQGNSA. Trimming took 1 base from V and 7 from J; bases not matched to a gene: 4. There are 15 residues in the CDR3. Ages ranged from about 18 to 89 years, with residence in about two dozen US areas. Membership in each cohort depended on participant-reported clinical history. Two negative PCRs, clearance, or symptom resolution were required of recovered Cohort 3 donors. The chain has TRBV7-2 and TRBJ1-4, with TRBD1 matching 9 bases. The TCR sequence derives from a woman in her 30s who had recovered from COVID-19. Specimen: PBMCs or T cells enriched from blood (not recorded which). The CDR3 region is CASSLDGQGFEKLFF. In nucleotides, the CDR3 is TGTGCCAGCAGCTTAGATGGACAGGGGTTTGAAAAACTGTTTTTT.